The following is a T cell receptor (beta chain) sequence with its context. Its specificity is not known. This entry is derived from a study of shared clonotypes between healthy human individuals. Study-wide results and caveats: Although depth was large, rarefaction showed that sequencing of the sorted subsets was incomplete. Larger richness was generally estimated for naive than memory subsets.

Donors, without exception, were Caucasian adults residing in Nashville, Tennessee. CD45RA-negative memory and CD45RA+ naive subsets were split from the CD4+ cells. Libraries were prepared by immunoSEQ multiplex PCR; TCRdb keeps only in-frame clonotypes and omits some of them. The table includes some 2 million clones, roughly 94% detected once. The TCR sequence derives from a man between 18 and 29 years old in good health. The sequencing sample was made of naive CD4+ T cells sorted from blood. The subset denotes: CD45RA+ positively selected.

The CDR3 here is CASSLQLLSQGPLAKNIQYF. The CDR3 nucleotides are TGCGCCAGCAGCCTTCAATTATTATCACAGGGGCCTCTAGCCAAAAACATTCAGTACTTC. The rearrangement links TRBV23-1 to TRBJ2-4; 7 bases are a match to TRBD1. TRBV23-1 counts as an open reading frame of uncertain function. V gave up 6 bases and J gave up 0 bases; unmatched junction bases: 20. The CDR3 contains 20 residues.